The clone carrying this TCR beta chain was detected a few times. Since a far larger clone is one base different, this is likely a read error. This sample is part of a study of low-dose radiotherapy and immunotherapy resistance in tumors. The wider study: Treatment consisted of nivolumab 240 mg every two weeks and ipilimumab 1 mg/kg every six weeks, given intravenously to patients. Daily oral aspirin at 300 mg began on cycle 1 day 1 and lasted four cycles.

The time point here: before trial treatment. Nivolumab, ipilimumab, aspirin, low-dose cyclophosphamide and low-dose radiotherapy were given to donors. Solid tumors that lacked tumor-infiltrating lymphocytes and were advanced were present in eligible patients. The germline V gene encodes CDR1 MNHEY and CDR2 SVGAGI. The CDR3 runs to 15 residues. Losses at the gene ends were 1 base for V and 2 bases for J; bases not matched to a gene: 4. Priming of first-strand cDNA relied on TRAV- and TRBV-specific primers (covering alpha and beta chains). The PCR that amplified TCRs ran for around 21 cycles, relying on a constant-region primer and a V-primer adapter. A single record per CDR3 protein comes from TCRdb applying MiXCR to the reads. Here the sample spans some 57,000 distinct CDR3 sequences, almost 25% being singletons.

The receptor was derived from a male donor with prostate cancer. The chain has TRBV6-5 and TRBJ2-7, with TRBD1 identical over 8 bases. The sample was PBMCs, taken before treatment. This CDR3 is CASSYYGTGPYEQYF. The CDR3 DNA reads as TGTGCCAGCAGTTACTACGGGACAGGCCCCTACGAGCAGTACTTC.